This passage covers 17 T cell receptor beta chains from one sample sequenced in a study of blood T cell repertoires in COVID-19. The method was immunoSEQ multiplex PCR; TCRdb's version includes in-frame clones alone and lacks a portion of them. Of tens of thousands of clones listed, 90% to 95% are singletons. Sequenced sample: peripheral blood. The receptor source for this set is a man between 60 and 75 years old with active or convalescent COVID-19.

This chain connects TRBV5-6 to TRBJ1-2, with D possibly being TRBD1 (6 bases). CDR1 is SGHDT, CDR2 YYEEEE, per germline. Trimming shortened V by 1 base and J by 0 bases, and 16 bases separated the two germline ends. This CDR3 region has 17 residues. The CDR3 DNA reads TGTGCCAGCAGCTTGTATTCGGGGGGCCAACCTAACTATGGCTACACCTTC. Translated: CASSLYSGGQPNYGYTF.

The chain has TRBV7-2 and TRBJ2-7, with D possibly being TRBD1 (5 bases). This CDR3 is built from 14 residues. Germline CDR1 reads SGHTA; CDR2 reads FQGNSA. The V and J ends lost 3 bases and 1 base respectively, with 10 bases between them. In DNA form, the CDR3 reads TGTGCCAGCAGCTTCCAGGGCGAGTCCTACGAGCAGTACTTC. Translating it yields CASSFQGESYEQYF. The variable domain in full, completed from reference TRBV7-2 and TRBJ2-7, reads GAGVSQSPSNKVTEKGKDVELRCDPISGHTALYWYRQSLGQGLEFLIYFQGNSAPDKSGLPSDRFSAERTGGSVSTLTIQRTQQEDSAVYLCASSFQGESYEQYFGPGTRLTVT.

The chain is built from TRBV5-1 and TRBJ1-2, with 7 nucleotides matching TRBD1. V was clipped by 5 bases and J by 3 bases; unmatched bases: 7. This CDR3 is 14 amino acids long. CDR1 SGHRS and CDR2 YFSETQ come from the germline V gene. For the CDR3, the DNA is TGCGCCAGCAGTTCGGGACAGCCAGACTATGGCTACACCTTC. This translates into CASSSGQPDYGYTF.

This clone was detected only once. The J gene is TRBJ1-2, the V gene TRBV28; a weak D match, TRBD1 (6 bases). CDR1 and CDR2 (germline): MDHEN, SYDVKM. With 5 bases removed from V and 6 bases from J, the gap between germline ends came to 25 bases. The CDR3 runs 17 residues. The CDR3 DNA follows: TGTGCCAGCAGTGTACTATCCCCGGGGGGCGTTAAGGATGGCTACACCTTC. Residues: CASSVLSPGGVKDGYTF.

The V gene is TRBV19, the J gene TRBJ1-1; TRBD1 might be the D (6 bases). Germline V gives CDR1 LNHDA, CDR2 SQIVND (reference sequence). This CDR3 region has 14 residues. V was trimmed by 8 bases and J by 3 bases, leaving 16 bases between them. DNA for the CDR3: TGTGCCAGTGGAGGTGGGGGCTGGTACACTGAAGCTTTCTTT. Residues: CASGGGGWYTEAFF.

This clone is a singleton in its sample. This chain's CDR3 is CASSYSGLERNIQYF. The CDR3, as DNA: TGTGCCAGCAGTTATTCTGGACTAGAGCGTAACATTCAGTACTTC. The rearrangement uses TRBV6-5 and TRBJ2-4, with 7 nucleotides matching TRBD2. V lost 3 bases to trimming and J lost 7 bases; unmatched junction nucleotides: 9. The length of the CDR3 is 15 residues. Germline V gene data show CDR1 as MNHEY and CDR2 as SVGAGI.

The rearrangement links TRBV7-2 to TRBJ1-1, with TRBD1 as a possible D gene (6 bases). Germline V gene sequence: CDR1 SGHTA, CDR2 FQGNSA. The CDR3 spans 14 residues. The V and J ends lost 1 base and 4 bases respectively, with 10 bases between them. The CDR3 loop reads CASSLVQGGTEAFF. The CDR3 nucleotides read TGTGCCAGCAGCTTAGTACAGGGTGGCACTGAAGCTTTCTTT.

The V and J genes are TRBV2 and TRBJ1-1, with 8 bases that match TRBD1. The germline gives CDR1 SNHLY, CDR2 FYNNEI. CDR3 length: 15 amino acids. The V gene end was trimmed by 5 bases and the J gene end by 1 base; junction bases not matched to a gene: 6. The CDR3, as DNA: TGTGCCAGCAGTATTATGACAGGGGCGAACACTGAAGCTTTCTTT. Protein product: CASSIMTGANTEAFF.

The rearrangement uses TRBV7-3 and TRBJ2-5; the D is unclear. In germline, CDR1 is SGHTA, CDR2 FQGTGA. V was trimmed by 0 bases and J by 2 bases, leaving 4 bases between them. The CDR3 consists of 13 residues. The CDR3 DNA follows: TGTGCCAGCAGCTTAACCAGACAAGAGACCCAGTACTTC. Encoded protein: CASSLTRQETQYF.

J is TRBJ1-5 and V is TRBV18; a weak D match, TRBD1 (6 bases). This CDR3 region has 14 residues. The V and J ends lost 1 base and 5 bases respectively, with 9 bases between them. Germline CDR1 and CDR2: KGHSH and LQKENI. CDR3 protein: CASSPRRGDQPQHF. The CDR3 DNA is TGTGCCAGCTCACCACGCAGGGGTGATCAGCCCCAGCATTTT.

This clone was counted between two and nine times. The gene calls are TRBV19 and TRBJ1-2; 9 bases map to TRBD1. The J segment lost 0 bases and the V segment lost 7 bases, leaving 6 bases of the junction unmatched. The length of the CDR3 is 15 residues. CDR1 is LNHDA, CDR2 SQIVND, per germline (reference sequence). Here the CDR3 reads CASTDRGSTNYGYTF. The CDR3 DNA follows: TGTGCCAGTACGGACAGGGGCTCGACTAACTATGGCTACACCTTC.

This chain uses TRBV4-3 with TRBJ2-1; 8 positions agree with TRBD2. The CDR3 runs 16 residues. The J segment lost 10 bases and the V segment lost 0 bases, leaving 11 bases of the junction unmatched. From germline, CDR1 is LGHNA and CDR2 YSLEER. CDR3 nucleotides: TGCGCCAGCAGCCAAGAGAGCGCTAGCGGGTCAGAAGAGCAGTTCTTC. Protein product: CASSQESASGSEEQFF.

The table lists this clone with a few counts. The chain uses TRBV7-9 and TRBJ2-7; 9 nucleotides align to TRBD2. CDR3 size: 13 residues. V lost 6 bases, J lost 4 bases, and 4 bases stayed unmatched. Per the germline V gene, CDR1 is SEHNR and CDR2 is FQNEAQ (reference sequence). CDR3 in DNA: TGTGCCAGCAGTTTACTAGCGGGTTACGAGCAGTACTTC. It is translated as CASSLLAGYEQYF.

The rearrangement links TRBV9 to TRBJ1-5; possibly TRBD1 for D (6 bases). The germline V gene encodes CDR1 SGDLS and CDR2 YYNGEE. The CDR3 runs to 16 residues. V was trimmed by 3 bases and J by 3 bases, leaving 16 bases between them. Written as DNA, the CDR3 is TGTGCCAGCAGCGGAGGGTTGGGGGCCATCAATCAGCCCCAGCATTTT. Translating it yields CASSGGLGAINQPQHF. The complete variable domain, with remaining parts taken from reference TRBV9 and TRBJ1-5, reads DSGVTQTPKHLITATGQRVTLRCSPRSGDLSVYWYQQSLDQGLQFLIQYYNGEERAKGNILERFSAQQFPDLHSELNLSSLELGDSALYFCASSGGLGAINQPQHFGDGTRLSIL.

The V and J genes are TRBV11-2 and TRBJ2-2, with D possibly being TRBD1 (5 bases). CDR3 length: 14 amino acids. V lost 0 bases and J 6 bases, leaving 8 bases between the germline ends. The germline V gene encodes CDR1 SGHAT and CDR2 FQNNGV. The CDR3 DNA reads as TGTGCCAGCAGCTTAGACAGGGTCGCCGGGGAGCTGTTTTTT. Translating it yields CASSLDRVAGELFF. Together with reference TRBV11-2 and TRBJ2-2, the CDR3 gives the full variable domain: EAGVAQSPRYKIIEKRQSVAFWCNPISGHATLYWYQQILGQGPKLLIQFQNNGVVDDSQLPKDRFSAERLKGVDSTLKIQPAKLEDSAVYLCASSLDRVAGELFFGEGSRLTVL.

The gene calls are TRBV6-5 and TRBJ2-7; possibly TRBD2 for D (6 bases). The CDR3 contains 15 residues. CDR1 is MNHEY, CDR2 SVGAGI, per germline. V lost 6 bases, J lost 3 bases, and 18 bases lay in between. CDR3 DNA: TGTGCCAGCAGCCCGATGGGGGGAGTCCTCTACGAGCAGTACTTC. Translated: CASSPMGGVLYEQYF.

The gene calls are TRBV9 and TRBJ2-3; 8 positions agree with TRBD1. J gave up 3 bases and V 3 bases, and 12 bases lay outside the gene matches. The germline gives CDR1 SGDLS, CDR2 YYNGEE. This CDR3 is 17 amino acids long. The DNA of the CDR3 is TGTGCCAGCAGCGCCGGTATCCCGGGACAGGCAACAGATACGCAGTATTTT. Translation: CASSAGIPGQATDTQYF.